These T cell receptor beta chains were read from a single sample in a study of blood T cell repertoires in COVID-19. Data came from immunoSEQ multiplex PCR; TCRdb stores just in-frame clones and leaves some out. In the table there are tens of thousands of clones, about 90% of which are singletons. Material for sequencing was peripheral blood. These receptors all stem from a woman older than 75 with active COVID-19. Both conserved end residues are trimmed from each CDR3. The order of the fields is clone size, V gene, CDR3 protein. Clone size, where shown, is once, few, many, or a class for clones that have expanded.

NA,TRBV10-3,AISDPSGGKSSYEQY
NA,TRBV6-2/TRBV6-3,ASSYSGGSNQPQH
NA,TRBV6-5,ATRGLNTEAF
NA,TRBV7-3,ASSPTGGRETQY
NA,TRBV10-3,AIATGNEQY
NA,TRBV12-3/TRBV12-4,ASTLGGLTEAF
NA,TRBV25-1,ASSELGEQY
NA,TRBV4-1,ASSQVRLMQGRDEQY
few,TRBV7-9,ASSYTGQLYQETQY
NA,TRBV10-3,AISEEDRGNQPQH
NA,TRBV11-2,ASSLDTSRETQY
NA,TRBV5-6,ASRPQGFGEQF
NA,TRBV13,ATGQGLWGTEAF
NA,TRBV30,AWSRGSYEQY
NA,TRBV29-1,SVERAPGSPLH
NA,TRBV29-1,SVGLNNEQF
NA,TRBV29-1,STTAAGGNTIY
NA,TRBV4-1,ASSLRTSGGQSYNEQF
NA,TRBV19,ASSLGTTQETQY
NA,TRBV5-1,ASSVGTSGGLQETQY
NA,TRBV9,ASSVGTGGSGANVLT
once,TRBV6-6,ASILDRGPYEQY
NA,TRBV27,ASSPVGGGYEQY
NA,TRBV19,ASRPTGAGPGELF
NA,TRBV3-1/TRBV3-2,ASSQDNTANYGYT
NA,TRBV5-1,ASSLVGGGTVYNEQF
NA,TRBV6-1,ASSEESGGAYEQY
NA,TRBV14,ASSQDPRGRLGETQY
NA,TRBV7-9,ASSLGHREMGYGYT
NA,TRBV5-1,ASSQDSMNTEAF
NA,TRBV6-5,ASSKTGGRNNEQF
NA,TRBV6-5,ATRGYVGGLF
NA,TRBV11-2,ASSVEAGYEQY
NA,TRBV2,ASSLRGVTDTQY
NA,TRBV9,ASSDPGQGLVGELF
NA,TRBV7-3,ASSSTVRTEAF
NA,TRBV6-1,ASSEAGRGAGYT
once,TRBV11-1,ASSTRDRLYEQY
NA,TRBV15,ATSRERTVNTEAF
NA,TRBV5-1,ASSLHYGGGETQY
NA,TRBV14,ASSQVGLTDTQY
NA,TRBV9,ASSSTSSGNEQF
NA,TRBV19,ASSMRGDFYYEQY
NA,TRBV3-1/TRBV3-2,ASSRGRPDTQY
NA,TRBV6-5,ASSYSNRGQIEAF
NA,TRBV7-9,ASSFASGNEQF
NA,TRBV18,ASSYTGTGSYEQY
few,TRBV6-5,ASSPLGETQY
NA,TRBV4-2,ASKAGLTNTGELF
NA,TRBV29-1,SVPGQGLWGYT
NA,TRBV14,ASSQTTGYGYT
few,TRBV7-9,ASSLISYEQY
NA,TRBV6-1,ASSEPSYEQY
NA,TRBV5-3,ARSWGQRNYEQY
NA,TRBV29-1,SVGGSPGALYGYT
NA,TRBV7-2,ASRSGGTPYNEQF
NA,TRBV5-6,ASSLLGQGAGGGTEAF
NA,TRBV7-9,ASSLGAGRSNQPQH
NA,TRBV30,AWSVQGSSYEQY